The text below deals with one T cell receptor (beta chain). Its antigen is not known. Terminally differentiated effector memory CD45RA+ cells were excluded from the naive CD8 cells, which were CD45RO-negative and positively selected for CCR7. Assay used: immunoSEQ multiplex PCR; TCRdb lists only in-frame clones, some missing. The profile shows hundreds of thousands of clones, 96% of them singletons. The data were obtained in a study of shared clonotypes between healthy human individuals. Study in general: The cohort comprised a couple of women and a few men. Their ages spanned 18 to 49 years. Researchers assigned three CD4 naive, three CD4 memory, two CD8 naive and one CD8 memory plate to each donor.

Findings of the study overall: Among non-shared clonotypes, generation probabilities were lower than among those shared by all four donors.

This CDR3 is 13 amino acids long. V dropped 11 bases and J dropped 4; count of bases not matched to a gene: 9. Germline V lookup: CDR1 MGHRA, CDR2 YSYEKL. The TCR comes from a woman in her 30s in good health. The V gene is TRBV4-1, the J gene TRBJ2-5, with 8 bases aligning to TRBD2. The sequenced sample was naive CD8+ T cells sorted from blood. The CDR3 sequence is CASTPSGRETQYF. DNA of the CDR3: TGCGCCTCGACCCCCAGCGGGAGAGAGACCCAGTACTTC.